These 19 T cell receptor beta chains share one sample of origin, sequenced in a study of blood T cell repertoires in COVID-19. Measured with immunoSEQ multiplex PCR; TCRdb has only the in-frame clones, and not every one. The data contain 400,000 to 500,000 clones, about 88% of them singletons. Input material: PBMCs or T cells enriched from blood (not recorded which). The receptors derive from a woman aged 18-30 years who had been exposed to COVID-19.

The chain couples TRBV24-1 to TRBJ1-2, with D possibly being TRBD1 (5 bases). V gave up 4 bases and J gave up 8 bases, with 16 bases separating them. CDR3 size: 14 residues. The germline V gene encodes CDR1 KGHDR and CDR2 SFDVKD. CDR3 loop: CATSDHGGEVGYTF. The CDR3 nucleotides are TGTGCCACCAGTGACCACGGGGGGGAGGTAGGCTACACCTTC.

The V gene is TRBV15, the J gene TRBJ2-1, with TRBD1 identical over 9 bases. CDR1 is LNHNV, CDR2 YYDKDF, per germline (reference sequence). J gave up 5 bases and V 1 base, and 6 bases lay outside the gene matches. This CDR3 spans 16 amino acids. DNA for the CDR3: TGTGCCACCAGCAGAGTTGGACAGGGGTCGGACAATGAGCAGTTCTTC. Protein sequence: CATSRVGQGSDNEQFF.

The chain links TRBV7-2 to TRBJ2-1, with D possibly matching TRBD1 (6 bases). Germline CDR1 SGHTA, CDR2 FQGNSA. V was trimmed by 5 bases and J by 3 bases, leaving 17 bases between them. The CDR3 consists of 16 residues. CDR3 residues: CASSTSRGSGYNEQFF. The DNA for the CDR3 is TGTGCCAGCAGCACCTCGAGGGGGTCTGGCTACAATGAGCAGTTCTTC.

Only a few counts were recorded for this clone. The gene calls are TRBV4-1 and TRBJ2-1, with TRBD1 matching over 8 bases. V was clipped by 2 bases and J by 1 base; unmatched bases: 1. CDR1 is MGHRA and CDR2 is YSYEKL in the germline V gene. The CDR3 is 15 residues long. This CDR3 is CASSQRQGSYNEQFF. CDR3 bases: TGCGCCAGCAGCCAACGACAGGGGTCCTACAATGAGCAGTTCTTC.

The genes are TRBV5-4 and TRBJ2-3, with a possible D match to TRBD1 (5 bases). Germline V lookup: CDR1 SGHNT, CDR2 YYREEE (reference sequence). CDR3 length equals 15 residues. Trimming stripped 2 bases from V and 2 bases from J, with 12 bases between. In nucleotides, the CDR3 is TGTGCCAGCAGCTTTGCAACAGGTATCACAGATACGCAGTATTTT. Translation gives CASSFATGITDTQYF.

The CDR3 region is CASSHPFRGDTQYF. Here the CDR3 DNA reads TGTGCCAGCAGTCACCCTTTCCGGGGAGATACGCAGTATTTT. This chain links TRBV28 with TRBJ2-3; D possibly corresponds to TRBD2 (5 bases). Looked up from germline, CDR1 is MDHEN and CDR2 is SYDVKM. This CDR3 has 14 residues. Trimming took off 5 bases at V and 5 bases at J, with 14 bases between the two ends.

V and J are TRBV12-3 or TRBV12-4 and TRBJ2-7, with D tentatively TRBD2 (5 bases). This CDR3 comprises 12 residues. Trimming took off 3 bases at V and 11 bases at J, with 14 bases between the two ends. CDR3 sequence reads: CASSFGPSEEYF. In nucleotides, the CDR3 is TGTGCCAGCAGTTTTGGTCCCTCGGAGGAGTACTTC.

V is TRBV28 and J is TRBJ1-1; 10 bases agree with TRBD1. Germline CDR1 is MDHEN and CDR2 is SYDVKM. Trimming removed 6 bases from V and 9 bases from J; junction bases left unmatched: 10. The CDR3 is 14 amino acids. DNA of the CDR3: TGTGCCAGCAGCACCGGGGGGACAGGGGCACAAGCTTTCTTT. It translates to CASSTGGTGAQAFF.

The CDR3 region is CASSLDSGTSTDTQYF. DNA for the CDR3: TGTGCCAGCAGCCTTGATTCAGGGACTAGCACAGATACGCAGTATTTT. V is TRBV5-6 and J is TRBJ2-3, with D maybe TRBD2 (6 bases). There are 16 residues in the CDR3. The V end was cut by 4 bases, the J end by 0 bases, with 15 bases between. CDR1 is SGHDT and CDR2 is YYEEEE in the germline V gene.

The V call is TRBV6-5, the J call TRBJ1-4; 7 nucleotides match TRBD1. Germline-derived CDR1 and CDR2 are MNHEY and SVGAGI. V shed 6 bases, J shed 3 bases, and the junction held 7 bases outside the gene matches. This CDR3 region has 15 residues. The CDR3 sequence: CASRPPGQPNEKLFF. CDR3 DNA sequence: TGTGCCAGCAGACCTCCGGGACAGCCTAATGAAAAACTGTTTTTT.

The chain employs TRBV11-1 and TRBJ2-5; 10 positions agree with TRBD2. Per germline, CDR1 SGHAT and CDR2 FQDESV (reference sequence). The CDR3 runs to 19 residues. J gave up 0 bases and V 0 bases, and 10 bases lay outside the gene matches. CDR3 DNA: TGTGCCAGCAGCTTAGCGTCTCTAGCGGGAGCTCATTACCAAGAGACCCAGTACTTC. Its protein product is CASSLASLAGAHYQETQYF.

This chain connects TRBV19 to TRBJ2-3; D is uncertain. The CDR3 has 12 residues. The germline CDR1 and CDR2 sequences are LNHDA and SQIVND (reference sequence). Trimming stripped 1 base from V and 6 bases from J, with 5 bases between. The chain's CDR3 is CASSIAVDTQYF. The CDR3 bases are TGTGCCAGTAGTATAGCCGTCGATACGCAGTATTTT.

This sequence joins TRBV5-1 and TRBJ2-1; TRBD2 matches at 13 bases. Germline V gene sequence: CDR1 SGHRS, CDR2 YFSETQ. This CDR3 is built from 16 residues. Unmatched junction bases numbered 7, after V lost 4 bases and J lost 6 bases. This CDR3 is CASSATSGGSRNEQFF. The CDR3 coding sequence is TGCGCCAGCAGCGCGACTAGCGGGGGGTCCCGCAATGAGCAGTTCTTC.

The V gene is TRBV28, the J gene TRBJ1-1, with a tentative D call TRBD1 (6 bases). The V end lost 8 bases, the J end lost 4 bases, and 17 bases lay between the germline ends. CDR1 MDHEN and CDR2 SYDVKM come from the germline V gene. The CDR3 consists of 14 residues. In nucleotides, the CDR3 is TGTGCCAGCGACGGACACACAGGGATCACTGAAGCTTTCTTT. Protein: CASDGHTGITEAFF.

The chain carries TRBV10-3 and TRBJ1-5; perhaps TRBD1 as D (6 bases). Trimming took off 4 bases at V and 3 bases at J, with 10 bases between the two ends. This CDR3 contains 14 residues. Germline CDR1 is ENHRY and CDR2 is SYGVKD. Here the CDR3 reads CAISGQENNQPQHF. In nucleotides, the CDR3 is TGTGCCATCAGTGGACAGGAAAACAATCAGCCCCAGCATTTT.

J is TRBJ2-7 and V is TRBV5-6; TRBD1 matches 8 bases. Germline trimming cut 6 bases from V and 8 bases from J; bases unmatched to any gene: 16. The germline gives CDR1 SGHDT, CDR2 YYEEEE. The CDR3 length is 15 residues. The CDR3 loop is CASTLGIRGQVKQYF. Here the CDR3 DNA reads TGTGCCAGCACTTTAGGTATCAGGGGGCAAGTTAAGCAGTACTTC.

CDR3 protein: CSASARGALYEQYF. The DNA for the CDR3 is TGCAGTGCTAGTGCGCGGGGGGCCCTCTACGAGCAGTACTTC. The chain employs TRBV20-1 and TRBJ2-7; 8 bases match TRBD2. Germline V gene lookup returns CDR1 DFQATT and CDR2 SNEGSKA (reference sequence). The J segment lost 3 bases and the V segment lost 3 bases, leaving 7 bases of the junction unmatched. The CDR3 has 14 residues.

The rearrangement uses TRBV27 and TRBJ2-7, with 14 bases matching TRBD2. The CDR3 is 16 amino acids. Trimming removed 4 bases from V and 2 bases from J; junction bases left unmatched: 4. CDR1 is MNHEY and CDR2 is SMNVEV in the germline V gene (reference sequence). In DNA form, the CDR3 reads TGTGCCAGCAGTTGGACTAGCGGGGGGCACACCTACGAGCAGTACTTC. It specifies CASSWTSGGHTYEQYF.

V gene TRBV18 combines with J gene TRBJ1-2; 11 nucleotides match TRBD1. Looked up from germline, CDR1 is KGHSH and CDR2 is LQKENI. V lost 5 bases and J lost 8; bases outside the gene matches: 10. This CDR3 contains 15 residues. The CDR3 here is CASSAPGQGDGGYTF. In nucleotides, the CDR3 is TGTGCCAGCTCAGCCCCGGGACAGGGGGACGGCGGCTACACCTTC.